These T cell receptor beta chains were read from a single sample in a study of T cell repertoires in cytomegalovirus infection. Their target antigens are unknown. In TCRdb, the reads were re-called with MiXCR into one record per CDR3 protein. Of hundreds of thousands of distinct CDR3 sequences in the sample, 31% were seen once. The input for sequencing was cultured CD8+ T cells from PBMCs, taken from culture after CMV antigen stimulation. Receptors originate from a human donor in good health (CMV status not recorded). Some clones in this sample may be carry-over from other donors' samples. Each CDR3 is given with its conserved first and last residue. The D gene is left open where the match is weak. Size values are once, few and many counts, or a class for expanded clones, and some rows have none.

d_gene	v_gene	j_gene	abundance	CDR3aa	CDR3nt
.	TRBV11-3	TRBJ2-1	few	CASSLAPSVEQFF	TGTGCCAGCAGCTTAGCCCCCTCGGTTGAGCAGTTCTTC
.	TRBV6-6	TRBJ1-5	.	CASSSGDGELQPQHF	TGTGCCAGCAGTTCAGGGGACGGAGAACTTCAGCCCCAGCATTTT
TRBD1	TRBV7-2	TRBJ1-1	.	CASSLPRDRTIMNTEAFF	TGTGCCAGCAGCTTACCCCGGGACAGGACAATAATGAACACTGAAGCTTTCTTT
TRBD1	TRBV7-6	TRBJ1-6	few	CASSSPRDSLNSPLHF	TGTGCCAGCAGCTCACCGAGGGACAGCCTTAATTCACCCCTCCACTTT
.	TRBV19	TRBJ1-1	.	CASSIGRDTEAFF	TGTGCCAGTAGTATCGGCAGGGACACTGAAGCTTTCTTT
TRBD2	TRBV7-6	TRBJ2-2	many	CASSPFSTSGGLAGTGELFF	TGTGCCAGCAGCCCATTTTCGACTAGCGGGGGCTTGGCGGGGACCGGGGAGCTGTTTTTT
TRBD1	TRBV12-3/TRBV12-4	TRBJ1-5	few	CASRDRGLEQPQHF	TGTGCCAGCAGGGACAGGGGTTTAGAGCAGCCCCAGCATTTT
.	TRBV6-1	TRBJ2-7	few	CASSEARGPTYEQYF	TGTGCCAGCAGTGAGGCCCGCGGGCCCACCTACGAGCAGTACTTC
.	TRBV6-5	TRBJ2-1	once	CASSYGGGETYNEQFF	TGTGCCAGCAGTTACGGGGGCGGGGAGACTTACAATGAGCAGTTCTTC
.	TRBV13	TRBJ1-1	many	CASSLEDMNTEAFF	TGTGCCAGCAGCTTGGAGGACATGAACACTGAAGCTTTCTTT
.	TRBV25-1	TRBJ1-2	once	CASSEPDRTNYGYTF	TGTGCCAGCAGTGAACCAGACAGGACGAACTATGGCTACACCTTC
TRBD1	TRBV4-1	TRBJ1-5	.	CASSPRGQGASQPQHF	TGCGCCAGCAGCCCAAGGGGACAGGGGGCGAGTCAGCCCCAGCATTTT
.	TRBV7-9	TRBJ2-7	few	CASSSIRGAADEQYF	TGTGCCAGCAGCTCAATTCGAGGGGCCGCGGACGAGCAGTACTTC
.	TRBV5-6	TRBJ1-2	.	CASSLSVRKKNGYTF	TGTGCCAGCAGCTTGTCGGTCCGAAAGAAAAATGGCTACACCTTC
TRBD1	TRBV7-2	TRBJ2-3	many	CASSFLGGAFTDTQYF	TGTGCCAGCAGCTTCCTAGGGGGCGCATTCACAGATACGCAGTATTTT
.	TRBV19	TRBJ2-1	many	CASSIPGDEQFF	TGTGCCAGTAGTATACCCGGCGATGAGCAGTTCTTC
.	TRBV6-6	TRBJ1-2	.	CASRTVGAGYTF	TGTGCCAGTAGGACAGTGGGGGCTGGCTACACCTTC
.	TRBV7-6	TRBJ2-5	.	CASSPTSYQETQYF	TGTGCCAGCAGCCCTACTTCGTACCAAGAGACCCAGTACTTC
.	TRBV27	TRBJ2-1	.	CASSLSLRAPLYEQFF	TGTGCCAGCAGTTTATCTCTGCGGGCGCCGCTGTATGAGCAGTTCTTC
.	TRBV7-9	TRBJ1-1	many	CASSLAGREAFF	TGTGCCAGCAGCTTAGCTGGGAGGGAGGCTTTCTTT
TRBD1	TRBV19	TRBJ1-5	.	CASSMKDREGRQPQHF	TGTGCCAGTAGTATGAAGGACAGGGAAGGTCGTCAGCCCCAGCATTTT
.	TRBV7-2	TRBJ1-1	many	CASSLVGDNTEAFF	TGTGCCAGCAGCTTAGTAGGGGACAACACTGAAGCTTTCTTT
TRBD2	TRBV7-8	TRBJ2-2	many	CASSLSASGGPNTGELFF	TGTGCCAGCAGCTTATCGGCTAGCGGGGGGCCTAACACCGGGGAGCTGTTTTTT
TRBD1	TRBV12-3/TRBV12-4	TRBJ2-7	.	CASSPGQGFEQYF	TGTGCCAGCAGCCCGGGACAGGGGTTCGAGCAGTACTTC
TRBD1	TRBV5-6	TRBJ1-3	.	CANSADREEEESGNTIYF	TGTGCCAACAGCGCGGACAGGGAGGAGGAAGAGTCTGGAAACACCATATATTTT
.	TRBV27	TRBJ1-5	few	CATSSTPDYSNQPQHF	TGTGCCACCTCCTCCACTCCAGATTATAGCAATCAGCCCCAGCATTTT
TRBD1	TRBV6-6	TRBJ1-2	few	CASSYPAGTGFGYTF	TGTGCCAGCAGTTACCCGGCCGGGACAGGGTTTGGCTACACCTTC
.	TRBV10-3	TRBJ1-1	few	CAITQDGMNTEAFF	TGTGCCATCACCCAGGACGGTATGAACACTGAAGCTTTCTTT
.	TRBV29-1	TRBJ1-2	.	CSVQAPGPYGYTF	TGCAGCGTTCAAGCCCCAGGGCCGTATGGCTACACCTTC
TRBD1	TRBV7-8	TRBJ2-7	.	CASSPTSGTGATYEQYF	TGTGCCAGCAGCCCTACCTCGGGGACAGGAGCAACCTACGAGCAGTACTTC
.	TRBV27	TRBJ1-5	.	CASSTSRGQPQHF	TGTGCCAGCAGTACCAGCAGGGGTCAGCCCCAGCATTTT
TRBD1	TRBV24-1	TRBJ1-1	many	CATRDRGDTEAFF	TGTGCCACCAGGGACAGGGGGGACACTGAAGCTTTCTTT
.	TRBV13	TRBJ2-7	.	CASSSSIGKEAYEQYF	TGTGCCAGCAGTTCATCAATAGGGAAGGAGGCCTACGAGCAGTACTTC
TRBD2	TRBV5-6	TRBJ2-5	.	CASSFPGTRETQYF	TGTGCCAGCAGCTTCCCCGGGACTAGAGAGACCCAGTACTTC
.	TRBV25-1	TRBJ1-1	.	CASSGSMNTEAFF	TGTGCCAGCAGTGGAAGCATGAACACTGAAGCTTTCTTT
TRBD2	TRBV7-8	TRBJ2-7	many	CASSLPRLASGGSYEQYF	TGTGCCAGCAGCTTACCCCGACTCGCTAGCGGGGGCTCCTACGAGCAGTACTTC
.	TRBV16	TRBJ1-1	.	CASSQSTVVYTEAFF	TGTGCCAGCAGCCAATCCACAGTGGTGTACACTGAAGCTTTCTTT
TRBD1	TRBV7-9	TRBJ1-1	many	CASSQTTGISTEAFF	TGTGCCAGCAGCCAGACGACAGGGATTAGTACTGAAGCTTTCTTT
.	TRBV7-9	TRBJ1-2	many	CASSLALNYGYTF	TGTGCCAGCAGTCTGGCCCTTAACTATGGCTACACCTTC
.	TRBV6-6	TRBJ1-3	many	CASSWLNSGNTIYF	TGTGCCAGCAGTTGGCTGAACTCTGGAAACACCATATATTTT
TRBD1	TRBV6-1	TRBJ2-2	.	CASSEYRTGDTGELFF	TGTGCCAGCAGTGAATATCGGACAGGGGACACCGGGGAGCTGTTTTTT
.	TRBV11-1	TRBJ2-3	few	CASSPGATRFPDTQYF	TGTGCCAGCAGCCCGGGGGCTACTAGATTCCCAGATACGCAGTATTTT
.	TRBV23-1	TRBJ1-5	.	CASSQSVDVSRNQPQHF	TGCGCCAGCAGTCAATCGGTGGATGTAAGCCGCAATCAGCCCCAGCATTTT
TRBD2	TRBV2	TRBJ2-5	.	CASSGTSGEETQYF	TGTGCCAGCAGCGGGACTAGCGGGGAGGAGACCCAGTACTTC
TRBD2	TRBV9	TRBJ2-5	few	CASSVGSGGQQTQYF	TGTGCCAGCAGCGTAGGCAGCGGGGGGCAACAGACCCAGTACTTC
.	TRBV27	TRBJ2-5	.	CASSYLDSVETQYF	TGTGCCAGCAGTTACCTGGACAGCGTAGAGACCCAGTACTTC
TRBD2	TRBV6-1	TRBJ2-1	.	CASSYERGGLYNEQFF	TGTGCCAGCAGTTATGAGCGGGGGGGCCTATACAATGAGCAGTTCTTC
.	TRBV4-1	TRBJ2-7	many	CASSTGLARQLSREQYF	TGCGCCAGCAGCACCGGGCTTGCGAGACAGTTGTCTCGAGAGCAGTACTTC
TRBD1	TRBV10-2	TRBJ1-3	.	CAAWPGQGNTIYF	TGCGCCGCTTGGCCGGGACAGGGAAACACCATATATTTT
TRBD1	TRBV9	TRBJ1-5	many	CASSLQGSNQPQHF	TGTGCCAGCAGCTTACAGGGGAGCAATCAGCCCCAGCATTTT
TRBD1	TRBV19	TRBJ2-2	few	CACQTGGRNTGELFF	TGTGCCTGCCAAACAGGGGGCAGGAACACCGGGGAGCTGTTTTTT
TRBD1	TRBV27	TRBJ2-1	once	CASSAKDRGWHEQFF	TGTGCCAGCAGTGCCAAGGACAGGGGGTGGCATGAGCAGTTCTTC
TRBD1	TRBV6-6	TRBJ2-1	.	CASSKTQGQASPYNEQFF	TGTGCCAGCAGTAAGACACAGGGGCAGGCTTCCCCCTACAATGAGCAGTTCTTC
.	TRBV7-9	TRBJ2-1	.	CASSLVGGLTYNEQFF	TGTGCCAGCAGCTTAGTTGGAGGGTTAACCTACAATGAGCAGTTCTTC